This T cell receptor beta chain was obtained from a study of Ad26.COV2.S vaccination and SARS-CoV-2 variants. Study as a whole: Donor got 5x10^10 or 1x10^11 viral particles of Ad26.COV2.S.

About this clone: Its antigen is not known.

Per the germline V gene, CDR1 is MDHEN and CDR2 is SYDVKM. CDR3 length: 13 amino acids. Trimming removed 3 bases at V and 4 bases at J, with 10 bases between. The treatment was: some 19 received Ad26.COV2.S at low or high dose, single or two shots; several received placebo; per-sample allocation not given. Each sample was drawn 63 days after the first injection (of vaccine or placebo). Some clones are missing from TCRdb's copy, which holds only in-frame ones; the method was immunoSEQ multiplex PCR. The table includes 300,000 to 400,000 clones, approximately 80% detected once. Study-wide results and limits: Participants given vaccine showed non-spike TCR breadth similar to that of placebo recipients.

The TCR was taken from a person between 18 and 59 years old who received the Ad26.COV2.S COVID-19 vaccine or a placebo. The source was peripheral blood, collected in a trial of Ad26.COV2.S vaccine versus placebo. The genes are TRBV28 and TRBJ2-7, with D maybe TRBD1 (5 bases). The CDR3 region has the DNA TGTGCCAGCAGTTTTACCAGGGTGTACGAGCAGTACTTC. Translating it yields CASSFTRVYEQYF.